Following are 6 T cell receptor beta chains from one sample sequenced in a study of T cell responses to AZD1222 COVID-19 vaccine. The method was immunoSEQ multiplex PCR; TCRdb's version includes in-frame clones alone and lacks a portion of them. This table has 130,000 to 150,000 clones, 75% to 95% appearing once. Specimen: peripheral blood, collected on day 0 of MenACWY control vaccination. The receptors were gathered from an adult in good health.

The chain employs TRBV9 and TRBJ1-2; D not resolved. V was clipped by 0 bases and J by 8 bases, with 14 bases between them. The CDR3 extends over 14 amino acids. In germline, CDR1 is SGDLS, CDR2 YYNGEE. The CDR3: CASSVEATVGGYTF. The CDR3 DNA follows: TGTGCCAGCAGCGTAGAAGCAACGGTCGGGGGCTACACCTTC.

The rearrangement uses TRBV5-4 and TRBJ1-2; D gene ambiguous. Germline lookup yields CDR1 SGHNT and CDR2 YYREEE (reference sequence). Trimming took 4 bases from V and 4 from J, leaving 14 bases between them. CDR3 size: 14 residues. The CDR3 loop reads CASSPGRISYGYTF. The CDR3 DNA follows: TGTGCCAGCAGCCCAGGACGGATCAGCTATGGCTACACCTTC. Full variable domain (remainder filled in from reference TRBV5-4 and TRBJ1-2): ETGVTQSPTHLIKTRGQQVTLRCSSQSGHNTVSWYQQALGQGPQFIFQYYREEENGRGNFPPRFSGLQFPNYSSELNVNALELDDSALYLCASSPGRISYGYTFGSGTRLTVV.

CDR3 sequence (DNA): TGTGCCTGGGACAGGGCTACGGAGACTGAAGCTTTCTTT. Residues: CAWDRATETEAFF. V gene TRBV30 combines with J gene TRBJ1-1; 7 bases match TRBD1. V trimming: 5 bases; J trimming: 5 bases; junction bases outside the gene matches: 8. This CDR3 has 13 amino acids. Germline lookup yields CDR1 GTSNPN and CDR2 SVGIG (reference sequence).

V usage is TRBV6-5 and J usage is TRBJ2-3, with D perhaps matching TRBD1 (5 bases). The germline V gene encodes CDR1 MNHEY and CDR2 SVGAGI. V was cut by 7 bases and J by 6 bases, with 14 bases left in between. This CDR3 contains 13 residues. Here the CDR3 reads CASTSRTGDTQYF. The CDR3 nucleotides read TGTGCCAGCACGAGTCGAACAGGCGATACGCAGTATTTT.

This clone was observed once. The chain combines TRBV20-1 with TRBJ2-1; 13 positions agree with TRBD2. Germline values: CDR1 DFQATT, CDR2 SNEGSKA (reference sequence). CDR3 length equals 16 residues. V was clipped by 3 bases and J by 5 bases; unmatched bases: 7. The CDR3 sequence is CSASAPGLAGNNEQFF. In DNA, the CDR3 is TGCAGTGCTAGTGCCCCGGGACTAGCGGGGAACAATGAGCAGTTCTTC.

The V and J genes are TRBV7-9 and TRBJ2-1; D unclear. The CDR3 is 13 amino acids. V lost 5 bases and J lost 6, with 11 bases in between. Germline lookup yields CDR1 SEHNR and CDR2 FQNEAQ (reference sequence). CDR3 in DNA: TGTGCCAGCAGCCCGCTCGCCTCCAATGAGCAGTTCTTC. Translation: CASSPLASNEQFF.